These 21 T cell receptor delta chains share one sample of origin, sequenced in a study of gamma-delta T cells after stem cell transplantation. TCRdb re-called the RT-PCR reads with CATT. The sample contains about 1,500 delta-chain clones, under 2.5% of which appear only once. The specimen was gamma-delta T cells. Receptors were obtained from a human donor. It is not recorded whose cells these are; they may come from a transplant donor.

The chain couples TRDV2 to TRDJ1; the match to TRDD3 covers 8 bases. The germline gives CDR1 GEAIGNYY, CDR2 EKD. V trimming: 3 bases; J trimming: 2 bases; junction bases outside the gene matches: 7. The CDR3 is 15 amino acids. CDR3 sequence (DNA): TGTGCCTGTGACGCCTTGGGGGATTTTACCGATAAACTCATCTTT. Translation gives CACDALGDFTDKLIF.

This clone came up a few times. TCRdb pairs this DNA with a much larger clone's protein that differs at residue 11, likely a read error; the protein shown was translated from the DNA. The rearrangement uses TRDV2 and TRDJ1; a possible D gene is TRDD3 (5 bases). V shed 0 bases and J shed 3 bases, with 16 bases lying between them. Per the germline V gene, CDR1 is GEAIGNYY and CDR2 is EKD. The length of the CDR3 is 16 residues. The CDR3 nucleotides are TGTGCCTGTGACACCATTGGGGCCCGGTCCGCCGATAAACTCATCTTT. Translated, it gives CACDTIGARSADKLIF.

This clone is medium-sized. A read error is the likely source, as a far larger clone sits one nucleotide away. This same CDR3 is encoded by further DNA sequences in the sample. The chain combines TRDV1 with TRDJ1; the D gene is possibly TRDD2 (5 bases). The CDR3 consists of 14 residues. CDR1 and CDR2 (germline): TSWWSYY, QGS. Trimming took off 3 bases at V and 2 bases at J, with 10 bases between the two ends. As DNA, the CDR3 is TGTGCTCTTGGGGATCCTTCGAGGACCGATAAACTCATCTTT. It is translated as CALGDPSRTDKLIF.

Of note for this clone: An end of the junction differs from the germline gene, which may be a read error. The chain couples TRDV2 to TRDJ1; the match to TRDD3 covers 8 bases. The CDR3 is 15 residues long. The germline CDR1 and CDR2 sequences are GEAIGNYY and EKD. CDR3 residues: CARDTLMGDTDKLIF. The CDR3 nucleotides are TGTGCCCGTGACACGTTGATGGGGGATACCGATAAACTCATCTTT.

As concerns this clone: The translation of this DNA and the TCRdb protein of a much larger clone differ at residue 5, probably owing to a read error; the protein shown here is translated from the DNA. The chain carries TRDV2 and TRDJ2; TRDD3 is a possible D gene (6 bases). CDR3 size: 14 residues. In germline, CDR1 is GEAIGNYY, CDR2 EKD. V was shortened by 2 bases and J by 5 bases, with 11 bases between the two germline ends. This chain's CDR3 is CACDRVGGTAQLFF. The DNA for the CDR3 is TGTGCCTGTGACAGGGTGGGGGGAACAGCACAACTCTTCTTT.

Only a few counts were recorded for this clone. A read error may produce the germline difference seen at one junction end. CDR3 sequence reads: CACDPLLGTDKLIF. The CDR3 DNA reads TGTGCCTGTGACCCTTTACTGGGGACCGATAAACTTATCTTT. The chain combines TRDV2 with TRDJ1; the match to TRDD3 covers 7 bases. Germline loops: CDR1 GEAIGNYY, CDR2 EKD. The CDR3 is 14 residues long.

This clone was seen a handful of times. The protein given by TCRdb reflects a much larger clone and differs at residue 6 from this DNA's translation, likely from a read error; the protein shown is the DNA's translation. The chain couples TRDV2 to TRDJ1; 8 positions match TRDD3. J lost 2 bases, V lost 0 bases, and 16 bases had no gene match. Germline V gives CDR1 GEAIGNYY, CDR2 EKD. The CDR3 contains 19 residues. CDR3 region: CACDTPARTGGVDTDKLIF. CDR3 nucleotides: TGTGCCTGTGACACCCCAGCCCGTACTGGGGGCGTTGATACCGATAAACTCATCTTT.

Concerning this clone: Given a much more abundant clone one base away, this may be a read error. This chain uses TRDV2 with TRDJ1, with 11 bases aligning to TRDD3. Germline V gene sequence: CDR1 GEAIGNYY, CDR2 EKD. This CDR3 has 20 residues. The CDR3 sequence is CACDILGDTVPGTGTDKLTF. In DNA, the CDR3 is TGTGCCTGTGACATTCTGGGGGATACAGTTCCCGGGACTGGCACCGATAAACTCACCTTT.

Worth noting for this clone: The protein that TCRdb holds for this DNA derives from a much larger clone and differs from the translated DNA at residue 3, which likely indicates a read error; the protein shown here is translated from the DNA. V usage is TRDV2 and J usage is TRDJ3, with TRDD3 identical over 7 bases. The CDR3 extends over 17 amino acids. The germline CDR1 and CDR2 sequences are GEAIGNYY and EKD. The CDR3 loop reads CAYDLTGVSWDTRQMFF. In nucleotides, the CDR3 is TGTGCCTATGACCTTACTGGGGTCTCCTGGGACACCCGACAGATGTTTTTC.

This clone has just a few counts. A read error is possible here, since a much larger clone lies one base away. The rearrangement joins TRDV2 to TRDJ1; 8 nucleotides agree with TRDD3. CDR3 length: 19 residues. Germline V gives CDR1 GEAIGNYY, CDR2 EKD. CDR3 coding DNA: TGTGCCTGTGACACCGTACTTGCTGGGGGACCCCCTAACACCGATAAACCCATCTTT. The encoded protein is CACDTVLAGGPPNTDKPIF.

About this clone: TCRdb attributes to this sequence the protein of a much larger clone, which differs from the DNA translation at residue 6; a read error is likely, and the protein displayed is translated from the DNA. The chain uses TRDV2 and TRDJ1; 9 bases match TRDD3. The CDR3 spans 16 residues. Trimming took 3 bases from V and 0 from J; bases not matched to a gene: 7. The germline gives CDR1 GEAIGNYY, CDR2 EKD. Written as DNA, the CDR3 is TGTGCCTGTGACTCCGTACTGGGGGACCACACCGATAAACTCATCTTT. This sequence encodes CACDSVLGDHTDKLIF.

Concerning this clone itself: This likely stems from a read error, as it lies one base from a far larger clone. The sample has other DNA sequences that encode this CDR3 too. The J gene is TRDJ1, the V gene TRDV2; TRDD3 matches 10 bases. The CDR3 has 20 amino acids. CDR1 is GEAIGNYY, CDR2 EKD, per germline. The CDR3 spells CACDSMLTGGSPQEADKLIF. CDR3 DNA sequence: TGCGCCTGTGACTCGATGCTTACTGGGGGATCACCCCAGGAGGCCGATAAACTCATCTTT.

By share, this clone ranks as large. Other DNA sequences in this specimen translate into the identical CDR3. CDR3: CACDTGFRSTGGRQYTDKLIF. DNA of the CDR3: TGTGCCTGTGACACCGGATTCCGGAGTACTGGGGGCCGACAGTACACCGATAAACTCATCTTT. V usage is TRDV2 and J usage is TRDJ1, with 8 bases that match TRDD3. The V segment lost 0 bases and the J segment 0 bases; nucleotides outside the gene matches: 20. Germline V CDR1 and CDR2: GEAIGNYY, EKD. The CDR3 runs 21 residues.

Comments on this clone: A much larger clone differs from this one at a single base, so this may be a read error. Other DNA sequences in the sample encode the same CDR3. The chain employs TRDV2 and TRDJ1; 8 bases are shared with TRDD3. CDR1 and CDR2 (germline): GEAIGNYY, EKD. This CDR3 is 22 amino acids long. V was pared by 0 bases and J by 6 bases, with 29 bases of the junction left unmatched. CDR3 bases: TGTGCCTGTGACACCGTAAAAAACCAAGGTCCCTACTCTACTGGGGGCCTCCATAAACTCATCTTT. Protein sequence: CACDTVKNQGPYSTGGLHKLIF.

The chain carries TRDV2 and TRDJ1; TRDD3 matches at 9 bases. Trimming at V came to 1 base and at J to 1 base, leaving 9 bases not matched to a gene. CDR1 and CDR2 from the germline V gene are GEAIGNYY and EKD. The CDR3 has 17 amino acids. For the CDR3, the DNA is TGTGCCTGTGACACTATCTTACTGGGGGACCTCACCGATAAACTCATCTTT. Its translation is CACDTILLGDLTDKLIF.

This clone was counted a few times. The protein held in TCRdb is that of a much larger clone and does not match this DNA's translation at residue 8, likely because of a read error; the protein shown is translated from the DNA. The J gene is TRDJ1, the V gene TRDV2; 9 bases match TRDD3. The trim removed 3 bases at V and 1 base at J, leaving 14 bases unmatched. CDR1 and CDR2 (germline): GEAIGNYY, EKD. CDR3 size: 18 residues. The chain's CDR3 is CACDPISAGGLSTDKLIF. The DNA for the CDR3 is TGTGCCTGTGACCCAATCAGTGCTGGGGGATTATCCACCGATAAACTCATCTTT.

Points on this clone: This DNA translates differently at residue 4 from the TCRdb protein, which is that of a much larger clone; a read error is likely, and the protein shown is the DNA's own translation. The rearrangement links TRDV2 to TRDJ1, with TRDD3 identical over 8 bases. V was pared by 5 bases and J by 0 bases, with 16 bases of the junction left unmatched. The CDR3 totals 18 residues. Looked up from germline, CDR1 is GEAIGNYY and CDR2 is EKD. In nucleotides, the CDR3 is TGTGCCTGTGGCACTGTTTCGGGGGATATCCTGTACACCGATAAACTCATCTTT. Translating gives CACGTVSGDILYTDKLIF.

This clone is hyperexpanded (1% or more) within its sample. The same CDR3 arises from other DNA sequences in this sample as well. J is TRDJ1 and V is TRDV2, with 11 bases that match TRDD3. CDR1 GEAIGNYY and CDR2 EKD come from the germline V gene. This CDR3 spans 15 amino acids. V shed 4 bases, J shed 7 bases, and the junction held 10 bases outside the gene matches. DNA of the CDR3: TGTGCCTGTGAACTTTTGGGGGATACGGAGGCTAAACTCATCTTT. This encodes CACELLGDTEAKLIF.

This clone has only a few counts. A read error likely explains this, since a far larger clone differs by one base. The V gene is TRDV2, the J gene TRDJ3; 9 positions match TRDD3. CDR3 length: 23 residues. Germline CDR1 reads GEAIGNYY; CDR2 reads EKD. This CDR3 is CACDSPPTASGGLPSRDTRQMFF. CDR3 coding DNA: TGTGCCTGTGACTCCCCTCCTACGGCCTCTGGGGGATTACCCTCCCGGGACACCCGACAGATGTTTTTC.

In regard to this clone: This DNA's translation differs at residue 16 from TCRdb's protein, which comes from a much larger clone; a read error is likely, and the protein shown is translated from the DNA. The rearrangement joins TRDV2 to TRDJ1; 11 bases agree with TRDD3. The CDR3 is 18 residues long. Germline CDR1 is GEAIGNYY and CDR2 is EKD. The CDR3 is CACDPVRMGDTYTDKPIF. CDR3 DNA sequence: TGTGCCTGTGATCCGGTTAGAATGGGGGATACGTACACCGATAAACCCATCTTT.

Details on this clone: The protein recorded in TCRdb matches a much larger clone and deviates from this DNA's translation at residue 5, suggesting a read error; the protein here is obtained by translating the DNA. This rearrangement joins TRDV2 to TRDJ1, with 11 positions matching TRDD3. V lost 4 bases, J lost 0 bases, and 12 bases stayed unmatched. The length of the CDR3 is 18 residues. Germline CDR1 and CDR2: GEAIGNYY and EKD. CDR3 sequence reads: CACDSVRMGDTYTDKLIF. In DNA, the CDR3 is TGTGCCTGTGATTCGGTTAGAATGGGGGATACGTACACCGATAAACTCATCTTT.